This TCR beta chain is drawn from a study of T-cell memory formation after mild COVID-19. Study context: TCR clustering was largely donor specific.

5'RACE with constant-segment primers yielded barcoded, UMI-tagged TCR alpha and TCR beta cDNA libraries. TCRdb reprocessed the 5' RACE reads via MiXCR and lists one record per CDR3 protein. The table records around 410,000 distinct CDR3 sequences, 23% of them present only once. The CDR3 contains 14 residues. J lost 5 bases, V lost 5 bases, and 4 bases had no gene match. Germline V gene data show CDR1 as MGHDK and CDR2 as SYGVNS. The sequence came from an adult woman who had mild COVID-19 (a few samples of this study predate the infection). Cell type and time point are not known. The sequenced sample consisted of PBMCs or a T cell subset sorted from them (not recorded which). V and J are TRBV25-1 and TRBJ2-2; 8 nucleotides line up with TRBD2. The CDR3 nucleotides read TGTGCCAGCAGTAGCGGGAGACCTACCGGGGAGCTGTTTTTT. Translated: CASSSGRPTGELFF.